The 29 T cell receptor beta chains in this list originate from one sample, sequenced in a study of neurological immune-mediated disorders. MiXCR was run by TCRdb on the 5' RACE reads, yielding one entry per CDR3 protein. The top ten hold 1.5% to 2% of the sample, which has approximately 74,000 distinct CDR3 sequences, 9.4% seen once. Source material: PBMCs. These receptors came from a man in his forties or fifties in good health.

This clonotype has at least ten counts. CDR3: CASRPGQGRETQYF. CDR3 in DNA: TGCGCCAGCAGACCCGGACAGGGAAGGGAGACGCAGTATTTT. The chain joins TRBV5-1 to TRBJ2-3, with 8 bases identical to TRBD1. The CDR3 is 14 residues long. Losses at the gene ends were 5 bases for V and 9 bases for J; bases not matched to a gene: 11. The germline gives CDR1 SGHRS, CDR2 YFSETQ.

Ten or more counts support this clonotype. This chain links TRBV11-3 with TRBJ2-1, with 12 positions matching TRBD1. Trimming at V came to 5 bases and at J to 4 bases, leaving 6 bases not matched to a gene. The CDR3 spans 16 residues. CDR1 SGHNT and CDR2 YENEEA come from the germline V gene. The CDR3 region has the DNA TGTGCCAGCAGCGCCGAGGGACAGGGGGCTTACAATGAGCAGTTCTTC. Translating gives CASSAEGQGAYNEQFF.

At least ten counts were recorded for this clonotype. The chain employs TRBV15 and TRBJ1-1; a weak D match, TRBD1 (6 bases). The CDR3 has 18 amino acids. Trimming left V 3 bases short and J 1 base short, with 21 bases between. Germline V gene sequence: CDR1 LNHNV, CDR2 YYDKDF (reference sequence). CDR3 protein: CATSSPDRIRHGNTEAFF. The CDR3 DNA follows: TGTGCCACCAGCAGCCCAGACAGGATTCGACATGGGAACACTGAAGCTTTCTTT.

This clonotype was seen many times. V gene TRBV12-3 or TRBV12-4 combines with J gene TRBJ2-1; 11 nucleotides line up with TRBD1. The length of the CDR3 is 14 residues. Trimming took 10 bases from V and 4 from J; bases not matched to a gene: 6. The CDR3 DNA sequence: TGTGCCATCGGTGGACAGGGGGCTTACAATGAGCAGTTCTTC. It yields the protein CAIGGQGAYNEQFF.

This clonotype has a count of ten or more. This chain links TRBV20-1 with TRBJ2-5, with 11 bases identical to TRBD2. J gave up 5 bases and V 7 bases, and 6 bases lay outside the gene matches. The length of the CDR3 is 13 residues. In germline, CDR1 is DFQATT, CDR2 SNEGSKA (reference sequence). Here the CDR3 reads CSDLAGGSETQYF. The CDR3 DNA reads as TGCAGTGACTTAGCGGGAGGGTCGGAGACCCAGTACTTC.

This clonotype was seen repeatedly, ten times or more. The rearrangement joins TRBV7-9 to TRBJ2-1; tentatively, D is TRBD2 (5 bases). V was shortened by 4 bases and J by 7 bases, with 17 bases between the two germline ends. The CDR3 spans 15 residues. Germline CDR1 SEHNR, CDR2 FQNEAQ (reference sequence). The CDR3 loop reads CASSSQTSIGNEQFF. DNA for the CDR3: TGTGCCAGCAGCTCGCAAACTAGTATTGGAAATGAGCAGTTCTTC.

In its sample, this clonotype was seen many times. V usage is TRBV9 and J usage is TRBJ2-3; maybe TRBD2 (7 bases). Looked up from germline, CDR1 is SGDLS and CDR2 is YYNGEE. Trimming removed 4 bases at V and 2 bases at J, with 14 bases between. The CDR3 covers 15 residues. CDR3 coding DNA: TGTGCCAGCAGCTCCTACGGGGGGCTCACAGATACGCAGTATTTT. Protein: CASSSYGGLTDTQYF.

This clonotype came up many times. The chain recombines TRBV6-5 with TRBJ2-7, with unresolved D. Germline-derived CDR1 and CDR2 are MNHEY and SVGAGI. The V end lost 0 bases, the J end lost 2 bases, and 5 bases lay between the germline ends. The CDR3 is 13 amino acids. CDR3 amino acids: CASSYSNAYEQYF. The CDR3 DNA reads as TGTGCCAGCAGTTACTCGAATGCCTACGAGCAGTACTTC.

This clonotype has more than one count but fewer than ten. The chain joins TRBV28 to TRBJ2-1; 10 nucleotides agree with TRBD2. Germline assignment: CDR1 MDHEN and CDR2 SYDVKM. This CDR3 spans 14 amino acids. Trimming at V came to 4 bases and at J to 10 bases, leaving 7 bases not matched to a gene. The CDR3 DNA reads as TGTGCCAGCAGTTCCAGCGGGAGGGTTAAGGAGCAGTTCTTC. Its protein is CASSSSGRVKEQFF.

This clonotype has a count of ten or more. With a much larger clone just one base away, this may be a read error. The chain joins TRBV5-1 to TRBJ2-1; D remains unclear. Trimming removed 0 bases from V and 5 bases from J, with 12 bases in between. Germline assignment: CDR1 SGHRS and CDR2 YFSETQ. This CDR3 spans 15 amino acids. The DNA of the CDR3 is TGCGCCAGCAGCTTGGGACCCACTCGAGACAATGAGCAGTTCTTC. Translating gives CASSLGPTRDNEQFF.

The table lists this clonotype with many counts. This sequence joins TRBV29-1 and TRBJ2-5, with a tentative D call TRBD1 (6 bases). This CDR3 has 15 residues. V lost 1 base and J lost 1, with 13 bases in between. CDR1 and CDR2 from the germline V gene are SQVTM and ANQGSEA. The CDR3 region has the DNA TGCAGCGTTGAAGGTCCGGGACAAGGCCAAGAGACCCAGTACTTC. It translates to CSVEGPGQGQETQYF.

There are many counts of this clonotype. In DNA, the CDR3 is TGTGCCAGCAGCTTTCAAGGACAGGGGCGATACGAGCAGTACTTC. Its protein product is CASSFQGQGRYEQYF. V usage is TRBV7-9 and J usage is TRBJ2-7, with TRBD1 identical over 9 bases. Per the germline V gene, CDR1 is SEHNR and CDR2 is FQNEAQ (reference sequence). V gave up 3 bases and J gave up 4 bases; unmatched junction bases: 7. The CDR3 spans 15 residues. Full variable domain (missing parts from reference TRBV7-9 and TRBJ2-7): DTGVSQNPRHKITKRGQNVTFRCDPISEHNRLYWYRQTLGQGPEFLTYFQNEAQLEKSRLLSDRFSAERPKGSFSTLEIQRTEQGDSAMYLCASSFQGQGRYEQYFGPGTRLTVT.

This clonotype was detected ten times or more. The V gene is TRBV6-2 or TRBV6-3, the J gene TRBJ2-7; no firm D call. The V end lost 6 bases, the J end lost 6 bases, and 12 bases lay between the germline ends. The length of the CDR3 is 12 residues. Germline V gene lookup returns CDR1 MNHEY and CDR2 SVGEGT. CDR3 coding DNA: TGTGCCAGCAGGGACCTTATGATCGAGCAGTACTTC. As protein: CASRDLMIEQYF.

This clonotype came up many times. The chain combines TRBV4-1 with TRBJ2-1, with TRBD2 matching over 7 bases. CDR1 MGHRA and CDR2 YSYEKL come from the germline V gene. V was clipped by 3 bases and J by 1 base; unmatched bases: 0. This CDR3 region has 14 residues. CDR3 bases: TGCGCCAGCAGCCAGCGGGGGTCCTACAATGAGCAGTTCTTC. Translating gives CASSQRGSYNEQFF.

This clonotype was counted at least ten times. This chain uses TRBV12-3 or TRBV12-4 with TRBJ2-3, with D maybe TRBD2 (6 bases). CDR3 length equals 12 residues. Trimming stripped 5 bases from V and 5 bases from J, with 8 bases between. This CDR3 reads CASSPSVDTQYF. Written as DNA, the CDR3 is TGTGCCAGCAGTCCTAGCGTAGATACGCAGTATTTT.

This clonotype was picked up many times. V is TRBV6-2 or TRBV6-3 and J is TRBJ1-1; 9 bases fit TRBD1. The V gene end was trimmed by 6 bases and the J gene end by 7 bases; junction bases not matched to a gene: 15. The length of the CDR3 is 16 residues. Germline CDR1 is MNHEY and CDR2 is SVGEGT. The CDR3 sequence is CASRTPGTGLYGEAFF. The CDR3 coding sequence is TGTGCCAGCAGAACTCCCGGGACAGGGCTTTATGGTGAAGCTTTCTTT.

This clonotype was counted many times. As DNA, the CDR3 is TGTGCCAGCAGCATCTCGAGCGCAGGGGCAGAGACCCAGTACTTC. Its protein product is CASSISSAGAETQYF. The chain joins TRBV7-9 to TRBJ2-5; possibly TRBD1 for D (6 bases). The germline V gene has CDR1 SEHNR and CDR2 FQNEAQ (reference sequence). Trimming left V 5 bases short and J 4 bases short, with 17 bases between. This CDR3 region has 15 residues.

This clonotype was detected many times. CDR3 protein: CASSATGRHEQYF. The CDR3 DNA reads TGTGCCAGCAGCGCCACAGGGAGACACGAGCAGTACTTC. The J gene is TRBJ2-7, the V gene TRBV7-3; possible D gene TRBD1, 6 bases. The germline gives CDR1 SGHTA, CDR2 FQGTGA. CDR3 size: 13 residues. Trimming took 5 bases from V and 5 from J, leaving 13 bases between them.

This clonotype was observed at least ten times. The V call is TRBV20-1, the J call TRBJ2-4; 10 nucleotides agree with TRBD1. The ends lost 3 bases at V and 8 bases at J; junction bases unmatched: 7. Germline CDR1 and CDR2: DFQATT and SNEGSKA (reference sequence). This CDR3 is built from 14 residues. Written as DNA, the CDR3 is TGCAGTGCTAGGGCGGACAGGGGGAGGGACATTCAGTACTTC. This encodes CSARADRGRDIQYF.

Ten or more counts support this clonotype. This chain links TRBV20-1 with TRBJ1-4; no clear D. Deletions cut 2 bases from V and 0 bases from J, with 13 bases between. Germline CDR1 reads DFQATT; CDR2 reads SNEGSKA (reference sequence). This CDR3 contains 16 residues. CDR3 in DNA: TGCAGTGCTAGACCCTCCTACGGAGCAACTAATGAAAAACTGTTTTTT. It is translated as CSARPSYGATNEKLFF.

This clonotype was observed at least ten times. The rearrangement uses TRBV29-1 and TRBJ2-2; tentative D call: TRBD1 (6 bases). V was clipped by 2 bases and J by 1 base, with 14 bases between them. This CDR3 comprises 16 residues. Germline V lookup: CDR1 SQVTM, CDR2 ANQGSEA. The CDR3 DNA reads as TGCAGCGTTGAACTCCGGGACACCCAGAACACCGGGGAGCTGTTTTTT. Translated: CSVELRDTQNTGELFF.

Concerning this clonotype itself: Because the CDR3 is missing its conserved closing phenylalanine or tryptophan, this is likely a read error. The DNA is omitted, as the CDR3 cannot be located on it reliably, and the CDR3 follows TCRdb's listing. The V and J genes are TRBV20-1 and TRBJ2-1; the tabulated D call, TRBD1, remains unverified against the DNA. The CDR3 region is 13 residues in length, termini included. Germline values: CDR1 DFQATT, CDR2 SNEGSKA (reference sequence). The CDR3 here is CSAPNGGRNEKFL.

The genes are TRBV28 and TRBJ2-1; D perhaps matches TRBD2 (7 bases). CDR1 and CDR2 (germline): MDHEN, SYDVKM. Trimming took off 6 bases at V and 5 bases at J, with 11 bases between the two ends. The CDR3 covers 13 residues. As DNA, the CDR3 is TGTGCCAGCAGAAAGGGGGGGAACAATGAGCAGTTCTTC. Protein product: CASRKGGNNEQFF.

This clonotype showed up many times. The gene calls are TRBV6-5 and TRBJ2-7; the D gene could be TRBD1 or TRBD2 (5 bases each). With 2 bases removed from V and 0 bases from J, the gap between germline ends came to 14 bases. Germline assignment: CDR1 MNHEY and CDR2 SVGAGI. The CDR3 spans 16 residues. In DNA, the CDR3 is TGTGCCAGCAGTTACGTTGACGGGGCCGGCTCCTACGAGCAGTACTTC. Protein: CASSYVDGAGSYEQYF.

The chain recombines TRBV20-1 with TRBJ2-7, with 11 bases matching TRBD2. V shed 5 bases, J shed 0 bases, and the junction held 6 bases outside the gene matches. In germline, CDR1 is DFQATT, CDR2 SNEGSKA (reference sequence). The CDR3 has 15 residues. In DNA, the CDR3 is TGCAGTGCTCCGGGACTAGCGGTTAGCTCCTACGAGCAGTACTTC. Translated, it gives CSAPGLAVSSYEQYF.

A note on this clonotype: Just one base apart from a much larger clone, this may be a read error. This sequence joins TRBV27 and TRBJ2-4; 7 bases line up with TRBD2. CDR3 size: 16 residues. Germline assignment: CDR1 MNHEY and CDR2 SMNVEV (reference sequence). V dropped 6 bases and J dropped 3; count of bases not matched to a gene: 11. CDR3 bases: TGTGCCAGCAGCCTAACTAGCGTGGCGGTCAAAAACATTCAGTACTTC. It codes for CASSLTSVAVKNIQYF.

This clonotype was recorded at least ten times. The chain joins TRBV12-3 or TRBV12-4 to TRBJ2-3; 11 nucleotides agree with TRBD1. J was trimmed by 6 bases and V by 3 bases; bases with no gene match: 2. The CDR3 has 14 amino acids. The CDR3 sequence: CASSFRTGGDTQYF. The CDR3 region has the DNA TGTGCCAGCAGTTTTCGGACAGGGGGCGATACGCAGTATTTT.

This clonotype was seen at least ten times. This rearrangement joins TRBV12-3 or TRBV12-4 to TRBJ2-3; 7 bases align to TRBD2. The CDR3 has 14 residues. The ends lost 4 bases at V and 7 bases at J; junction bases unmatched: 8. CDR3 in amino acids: CASSSSGPANTQYF. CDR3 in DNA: TGTGCCAGCAGTTCTAGCGGACCCGCAAATACGCAGTATTTT.

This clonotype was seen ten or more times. CDR3 loop: CASSTDQVSGGGYTF. In DNA form, the CDR3 reads TGCGCCAGCAGCACGGACCAGGTTAGCGGAGGGGGCTACACCTTC. The V call is TRBV5-1, the J call TRBJ1-2; D uncertain. V was trimmed by 4 bases and J by 8 bases, leaving 21 bases between them. Germline assignment: CDR1 SGHRS and CDR2 YFSETQ. The CDR3 sequence is 15 residues long.